Listed below are T cell receptor beta chains from one sample, sequenced in a study of blood T cells in healthy people across ages. TCRdb itself ran the 5' RACE reads through MiXCR, one entry per CDR3 protein. This sample has fewer than 2,000,000 distinct CDR3 sequences, with about two fifths found just once. The sequencing sample was made of blood. The origin of the receptors is a human donor in good health. CDR3s include the opening cysteine and the closing phenylalanine or tryptophan. D genes are given only for firm matches. Clone size is stated in some rows and not others, as once, few, many or a class when expanded.

j_call v_call d_call clone_size cdr3_nt cdr3_aa
TRBJ1-2 TRBV20-1 NA few TGCAGTCCCGACCAGGGCTTTACTAACTATGGCTACACCTTC CSPDQGFTNYGYTF
TRBJ1-1 TRBV5-1 NA few TGCGCCAGCAGCTTGTCCCTTATGGGGGCGCGGGGGAACACTGAGGCTTTCTTT CASSLSLMGARGNTEAFF
TRBJ1-2 TRBV15 TRBD1 few TGTGCCACCAGCAGAGATAGAGGGAACAGGGGAACCAACTATGGCTACACCTTC CATSRDRGNRGTNYGYTF
TRBJ2-1 TRBV5-1 NA once TGCGCCAGCAGCTTGCAGGGAAATCTGAACAATGAGCAGTTCTTC CASSLQGNLNNEQFF
TRBJ1-6 TRBV3-1 NA NA TGTGCCAGCAGCCGGGGTGGACAGCGAAATTCACCCCTCCACTTT CASSRGGQRNSPLHF
TRBJ1-2 TRBV11-2 TRBD1 NA TGTGCCAGCAGCGCATACAGGGGGCAGAACTATGGCTACACCTTC CASSAYRGQNYGYTF
TRBJ2-5 TRBV6-6 TRBD2 NA TGTGCCAGCAGTTACCCAGCGGGGGTACAAGAGACCCAGTACTTC CASSYPAGVQETQYF
TRBJ2-7 TRBV20-1 NA many TGCAGTGCTAGAACCCCCTCCTACGAGCAGTACTTC CSARTPSYEQYF
TRBJ2-3 TRBV29-1 TRBD1 NA TGCAGCGTTAACACAGGGGTTGGCACAGATACGCAGTATTTT CSVNTGVGTDTQYF
TRBJ2-1 TRBV6-2/TRBV6-3 NA few TGTGCCAGTTGCATGGCAGGGAGGTACAATGAGCAGTTCTTC CASCMAGRYNEQFF
TRBJ1-1 TRBV12-3/TRBV12-4 NA few TGTGCCAGCAGTTTAGTGCGGCAGCTGAGAAGTGAAGCTTTCTTT CASSLVRQLRSEAFF
TRBJ2-7 TRBV28 TRBD1 NA TGTGCCAGCAGTTTCGTTGCGGTACAGGGGTTATCATACGAGCAGTACTTC CASSFVAVQGLSYEQYF
TRBJ2-7 TRBV29-1 NA many TGCAGCATCCCCACCCGGGACAACTCCTACGAGCAGTACTTC CSIPTRDNSYEQYF
TRBJ1-5 TRBV28 TRBD1 NA TGTGCCAGCAGTTATGCAGGACAGGCTAATCAGCCCCAGCATTTT CASSYAGQANQPQHF
TRBJ2-7 TRBV9 NA NA TGTGCCAGCAGCGTAGCCCCGGAGAGCTACGAGCAGTACTTC CASSVAPESYEQYF
TRBJ1-2 TRBV24-1 NA NA TGTGCCACCAGTGAATCGGGCGTTTATGGCTACACCTTC CATSESGVYGYTF
TRBJ2-1 TRBV4-3 TRBD2 NA TGCGCCAGCAGCCCACTAGCGGGGGAGGTGCAGTTCTTC CASSPLAGEVQFF
TRBJ2-3 TRBV6-6 TRBD1 NA TGTGCCAGCAGTTACGACAGGACAGGGGGCACAGATACGCAGTATTTT CASSYDRTGGTDTQYF
TRBJ2-1 TRBV4-1 NA few TGCGCCAGCAACCAAAACCCTGCGGCTAGCAACAATGAGCAGTTCTTC CASNQNPAASNNEQFF